These 23 T cell receptor beta chains were sequenced from one sample in a study of T cell responses to AZD1222 COVID-19 vaccine. Method: immunoSEQ multiplex PCR; TCRdb's copy keeps in-frame clones and lacks some. The sample holds around 140,000 clones; approximately 86% are singletons and the top ten take under 5.5%. Sequences were derived from peripheral blood, sampled 28 days after the second dose of the MenACWY control vaccine. The source is an adult who received the MenACWY meningococcal vaccine as a control.

V usage is TRBV19 and J usage is TRBJ1-1, with D possibly TRBD1 on 5 matching bases. The CDR3 covers 14 residues. V dropped 7 bases and J dropped 7 bases, with 19 bases sitting between them. Germline-derived CDR1 and CDR2 are LNHDA and SQIVND (reference sequence). The CDR3 is CASTAGQGVSEAFF. The CDR3 coding sequence is TGTGCCAGTACTGCGGGGCAGGGAGTTAGTGAAGCTTTCTTT.

The chain has TRBV30 and TRBJ2-7; 8 positions agree with TRBD2. The CDR3 loop spans 14 amino acids. Germline V gene lookup returns CDR1 GTSNPN and CDR2 SVGIG (reference sequence). V gave up 2 bases and J gave up 0 bases; unmatched junction bases: 3. CDR3 loop: CAWSRGGTSYEQYF. The CDR3 DNA sequence: TGTGCCTGGAGTCGGGGGGGTACCTCCTACGAGCAGTACTTC.

This sequence joins TRBV30 and TRBJ1-1, with D hard to call. This CDR3 has 16 residues. Per germline, CDR1 GTSNPN and CDR2 SVGIG (reference sequence). V was pared by 4 bases and J by 0 bases, with 18 bases between. The CDR3 sequence is CAWIFSSLRVNTEAFF. The CDR3 coding sequence is TGTGCCTGGATCTTCAGTTCGTTGCGGGTGAACACTGAAGCTTTCTTT. Full variable domain (remainder filled in from reference TRBV30 and TRBJ1-1): SQTIHQWPATLVQPVGSPLSLECTVEGTSNPNLYWYRQAAGRGLQLLFYSVGIGQISSEVPQNLSASRPQDRQFILSSKKLLLSDSGFYLCAWIFSSLRVNTEAFFGQGTRLTVV.

This rearrangement joins TRBV25-1 to TRBJ1-1, with 8 bases matching TRBD1. The CDR3 extends over 15 amino acids. CDR1 is MGHDK and CDR2 is SYGVNS in the germline V gene. V lost 4 bases, J lost 2 bases, and 6 bases stayed unmatched. CDR3 amino acids: CASSVTGGGNTEAFF. The CDR3 DNA reads as TGTGCCAGCAGTGTTACAGGGGGAGGAAACACTGAAGCTTTCTTT.

This chain connects TRBV4-1 to TRBJ1-2, with D tentatively TRBD1 (6 bases). CDR1 MGHRA and CDR2 YSYEKL come from the germline V gene. This CDR3 has 17 amino acids. V lost 1 base, J lost 8 bases, and 23 bases lay in between. The CDR3 DNA reads TGCGCCAGCAGCCAAGTGGGGGCGGAGGGGGAAAGGGAGGGCTACACCTTC. Amino acids: CASSQVGAEGEREGYTF.

This chain joins TRBV6-5 and TRBJ2-3; 7 bases are shared with TRBD2. Germline-derived CDR1 and CDR2 are MNHEY and SVGAGI. The CDR3 has 14 residues. V gave up 7 bases and J gave up 0 bases; unmatched junction bases: 4. DNA of the CDR3: TGTGCCAGCACCCTTAGCGGGAGCACAGATACGCAGTATTTT. Translating it yields CASTLSGSTDTQYF.

This sequence joins TRBV12-3 or TRBV12-4 and TRBJ2-1; no clear D. V was shortened by 2 bases and J by 5 bases, with 7 bases between the two germline ends. This CDR3 has 13 amino acids. This CDR3 is CASSLYRDNEQFF. The CDR3 DNA follows: TGTGCCAGCAGTTTATATCGTGACAATGAGCAGTTCTTC.

The rearrangement uses TRBV10-3 and TRBJ1-1; 12 bases align to TRBD1. The CDR3 extends over 16 amino acids. Unmatched junction bases numbered 7, after V lost 4 bases and J lost 4 bases. The germline gives CDR1 ENHRY, CDR2 SYGVKD. CDR3 protein: CAISAGQGAGPTEAFF. The CDR3 nucleotides read TGTGCCATCAGTGCGGGACAGGGGGCCGGGCCCACTGAAGCTTTCTTT.

This clone was seen more than once but under ten times. The chain is built from TRBV10-2 and TRBJ1-6; no firm D call. The germline V gene encodes CDR1 WSHSY and CDR2 SAAADI. The CDR3 is 13 residues long. V lost 8 bases to trimming and J lost 8 bases, with 13 bases between them. The CDR3 loop reads CASRRTSDSPLHF. The DNA for the CDR3 is TGCGCCAGCCGACGGACCTCAGATTCACCCCTCCACTTT.

This clone showed up just once. The chain carries TRBV29-1 and TRBJ1-1, with 8 positions matching TRBD1. Per the germline V gene, CDR1 is SQVTM and CDR2 is ANQGSEA. V was clipped by 7 bases and J by 6 bases; unmatched bases: 13. The CDR3 is made up of 14 amino acids. In DNA, the CDR3 is TGCAGCGACCCCTCAGGGGGCGAATCTGCTGAAGCTTTCTTT. Its translation: CSDPSGGESAEAFF.

The chain links TRBV11-2 to TRBJ1-4; D not resolved. The V gene's germline CDR1 is SGHAT and CDR2 FQNNGV. The CDR3 covers 15 residues. Trimming took 5 bases from V and 0 from J, leaving 10 bases between them. The CDR3 loop is CASSTSPATNEKLFF. The DNA for the CDR3 is TGTGCCAGCAGCACCAGCCCTGCAACTAATGAAAAACTGTTTTTT.

This chain uses TRBV27 with TRBJ2-1; 7 bases agree with TRBD2. Per the germline V gene, CDR1 is MNHEY and CDR2 is SMNVEV (reference sequence). The CDR3 extends over 14 amino acids. With 2 bases clipped from V and 6 bases from J, the junction kept 4 bases outside the gene matches. The CDR3 DNA follows: TGTGCCAGCAGTTTAAGGACTAGTGGCAATGAGCAGTTCTTC. It codes for CASSLRTSGNEQFF.

This clone turned up a few times. V gene TRBV6-5 combines with J gene TRBJ1-2; D gene ambiguous. V lost 8 bases to trimming and J lost 1 base, with 11 bases between them. The CDR3 spans 13 residues. The germline gives CDR1 MNHEY, CDR2 SVGAGI. CDR3 sequence: CASSPGSNYGYTF. The CDR3 DNA sequence: TGTGCCAGCTCCCCGGGGAGTAACTATGGCTACACCTTC.

The rearrangement links TRBV20-1 to TRBJ2-3; 10 positions match TRBD2. Germline V gives CDR1 DFQATT, CDR2 SNEGSKA (reference sequence). The CDR3 spans 14 residues. V was pared by 3 bases and J by 5 bases, with 5 bases of the junction left unmatched. CDR3 sequence: CSASVAGGKDTQYF. In nucleotides, the CDR3 is TGCAGTGCTAGTGTAGCGGGAGGAAAAGATACGCAGTATTTT.

V and J are TRBV9 and TRBJ1-2, with D perhaps matching TRBD1 (5 bases). The V end lost 2 bases, the J end lost 6 bases, and 26 bases lay between the germline ends. The CDR3 runs to 18 residues. Germline assignment: CDR1 SGDLS and CDR2 YYNGEE. CDR3: CASSVFPGAAPVGNGYTF. The CDR3 nucleotides read TGTGCCAGCAGCGTGTTTCCCGGGGCGGCACCCGTGGGGAATGGCTACACCTTC.

This clone was seen only a few times. The rearrangement links TRBV15 to TRBJ1-5; D is undetermined. The CDR3 totals 12 residues. Trimming shortened V by 5 bases and J by 1 base, and 3 bases separated the two germline ends. CDR1 and CDR2 (germline): LNHNV, YYDKDF (reference sequence). CDR3 in DNA: TGTGCCACCAGCGACAGCAATCAGCCCCAGCATTTT. It yields the protein CATSDSNQPQHF.

V is TRBV27 and J is TRBJ2-7, with a weak D call TRBD2 (5 bases). Trimming left V 5 bases short and J 5 bases short, with 19 bases between. This CDR3 contains 15 residues. Per germline, CDR1 MNHEY and CDR2 SMNVEV (reference sequence). In DNA form, the CDR3 reads TGTGCCAGCAGTCTCCTCGGGGAGCTAAGGAACGAGCAGTACTTC. Amino acid sequence: CASSLLGELRNEQYF.

The chain carries TRBV19 and TRBJ1-5; TRBD1 matches at 8 bases. The CDR3 consists of 15 residues. CDR1 is LNHDA and CDR2 is SQIVND in the germline V gene (reference sequence). V was clipped by 2 bases and J by 4 bases; unmatched bases: 4. CDR3 DNA: TGTGCCAGTAGTATAAGACAGGGGAAAAATCAGCCCCAGCATTTT. Its protein product is CASSIRQGKNQPQHF.

The chain combines TRBV5-1 with TRBJ1-2; unclear D gene. This CDR3 has 14 residues. In germline, CDR1 is SGHRS, CDR2 YFSETQ. V lost 0 bases and J lost 2, with 8 bases in between. CDR3 bases: TGCGCCAGCAGCTTGGTGGAAGGAAACTATGGCTACACCTTC. Translating gives CASSLVEGNYGYTF.

This clone showed up just a few times. This sequence joins TRBV19 and TRBJ2-7; tentatively, D is TRBD2 (6 bases). This CDR3 spans 13 amino acids. The germline V and J ends were trimmed by 8 bases and 6 bases, with 17 bases remaining between them. CDR1 is LNHDA, CDR2 SQIVND, per germline (reference sequence). Here the CDR3 reads CASGTFPNAEQYF. CDR3 nucleotides: TGTGCCAGTGGGACTTTCCCCAACGCCGAGCAGTACTTC.

This clone occurred once. This chain connects TRBV29-1 to TRBJ1-1; 7 nucleotides line up with TRBD1. The CDR3 loop spans 13 amino acids. Germline values: CDR1 SQVTM, CDR2 ANQGSEA. Trimming at V came to 5 bases and at J to 3 bases, leaving 6 bases not matched to a gene. Here the CDR3 reads CSVYTGEDTEAFF. The CDR3 region has the DNA TGCAGCGTTTACACAGGGGAGGACACTGAAGCTTTCTTT.

This rearrangement joins TRBV19 to TRBJ2-2; 9 bases map to TRBD2. Germline loops: CDR1 LNHDA, CDR2 SQIVND (reference sequence). The ends lost 5 bases at V and 5 bases at J; junction bases unmatched: 12. The CDR3 is 17 residues long. CDR3 sequence reads: CASSSPLGLAGTGELFF. Written as DNA, the CDR3 is TGTGCCAGTAGTTCCCCTCTGGGACTAGCTGGGACCGGGGAGCTGTTTTTT.

The chain has TRBV7-9 and TRBJ1-5, with D uncertain. Looked up from germline, CDR1 is SEHNR and CDR2 is FQNEAQ (reference sequence). Trimming shortened V by 2 bases and J by 7 bases, and 9 bases separated the two germline ends. The CDR3 loop spans 13 amino acids. The CDR3 spells CASSLRVGQPQHF. The CDR3 nucleotides read TGTGCCAGCAGCTTAAGGGTGGGGCAGCCCCAGCATTTT. The full variable domain, its missing parts supplied by reference TRBV7-9 and TRBJ1-5, is DTGVSQNPRHKITKRGQNVTFRCDPISEHNRLYWYRQTLGQGPEFLTYFQNEAQLEKSRLLSDRFSAERPKGSFSTLEIQRTEQGDSAMYLCASSLRVGQPQHFGDGTRLSIL.